Below are 12 T cell receptor beta chains sequenced from a single sample in a study of blood T cells in healthy people across ages. Combining a sample-barcoded 5' primer with a J-beta primer mix, a second PCR ran for roughly 7 to 12 cycles. TCRdb re-derived calls from the 5' RACE reads in MiXCR, one entry per CDR3 protein. The sample has roughly 2 million distinct CDR3 sequences, around half seen once; the top ten hold less than 2.5%. The sequenced sample was blood. All receptors come from a woman in her forties in good health.

This clonotype has just one count. The rearrangement joins TRBV5-1 to TRBJ2-5; TRBD1 agrees at 7 bases. CDR3 size: 15 residues. Germline V gene data show CDR1 as SGHRS and CDR2 as YFSETQ. J gave up 3 bases and V 4 bases, and 9 bases lay outside the gene matches. The CDR3 loop is CASSDPATGEETQYF. In DNA, the CDR3 is TGCGCCAGCAGCGATCCGGCAACAGGGGAAGAGACCCAGTACTTC.

This clonotype has more than one count but fewer than ten. The V gene is TRBV7-9, the J gene TRBJ2-1; 9 positions match TRBD2. V trimming: 5 bases; J trimming: 7 bases; junction bases outside the gene matches: 9. This CDR3 contains 15 residues. The germline V gene has CDR1 SEHNR and CDR2 FQNEAQ (reference sequence). The CDR3 loop reads CASSGGRAGGNEQFF. The CDR3 DNA reads as TGTGCCAGCAGCGGGGGACGCGCGGGGGGGAATGAGCAGTTCTTC.

This chain links TRBV24-1 with TRBJ2-5; 7 bases align to TRBD1. The CDR3 is 15 residues long. CDR1 is KGHDR and CDR2 is SFDVKD in the germline V gene. Unmatched junction bases numbered 5, after V lost 3 bases and J lost 2 bases. CDR3 region: CATSDKTGIQETQYF. The DNA for the CDR3 is TGTGCCACCAGTGATAAGACAGGGATACAAGAGACCCAGTACTTC.

The V call is TRBV7-9, the J call TRBJ1-2; D uncertain. The CDR3 has 13 residues. CDR1 and CDR2 (germline): SEHNR, FQNEAQ (reference sequence). V was pared by 5 bases and J by 8 bases, with 15 bases between. Written as DNA, the CDR3 is TGTGCCAGCAGCCCCCCCGGGCTATGGGGCTACACCTTC. It translates to CASSPPGLWGYTF.

This clonotype appeared a single time. J is TRBJ2-7 and V is TRBV4-1, with 9 bases aligning to TRBD1. The closer fit of TRBJ2-5 to the DNA end suggests the J call may be wrong. This CDR3 contains 17 residues. The germline V gene encodes CDR1 MGHRA and CDR2 YSYEKL. In DNA, the CDR3 is TGCGCCAGCAGCCAACATAAAACAGGGGGCCCCCGGGAGACCCAGTACTTC. Protein: CASSQHKTGGPRETQYF.

The chain couples TRBV25-1 to TRBJ2-1, with a possible D match to TRBD2 (6 bases). Germline values: CDR1 MGHDK, CDR2 SYGVNS. The CDR3 spans 16 residues. V was trimmed by 1 base and J by 0 bases, leaving 10 bases between them. The CDR3 reads CASSEWGDLSYNEQFF. CDR3 DNA: TGTGCCAGCAGTGAATGGGGGGACCTCTCCTACAATGAGCAGTTCTTC.

This clonotype was seen only a few times. The chain couples TRBV7-2 to TRBJ2-7; TRBD1 agrees at 8 bases. This CDR3 has 14 amino acids. The trim removed 5 bases at V and 4 bases at J, leaving 7 bases unmatched. Germline CDR1 SGHTA, CDR2 FQGNSA. CDR3: CASSRQGRLYEQYF. DNA for the CDR3: TGTGCCAGCAGCCGACAGGGGCGTTTGTACGAGCAGTACTTC.

This clonotype appeared a few times. The rearrangement links TRBV5-1 to TRBJ1-2, with a possible D match to TRBD1 (6 bases). The CDR3 is made up of 14 amino acids. CDR1 SGHRS and CDR2 YFSETQ come from the germline V gene. V lost 7 bases and J lost 2, with 15 bases in between. CDR3 sequence (DNA): TGCGCCAGCGCCCAGGACAGACCCAACTATGGCTACACCTTC. Translating gives CASAQDRPNYGYTF.

The chain has TRBV6-1 and TRBJ1-1; the D gene is possibly TRBD1 (6 bases). The CDR3 contains 16 residues. Germline V lookup: CDR1 MNHNS, CDR2 SASEGT. Trimming removed 2 bases from V and 5 bases from J, with 18 bases in between. CDR3 coding DNA: TGTGCCAGCAGTGAAAGGGGGGCACCAGTTAGGACTGAAGCTTTCTTT. Its protein product is CASSERGAPVRTEAFF.

The table lists this clonotype with a few counts. The V gene is TRBV28, the J gene TRBJ2-7; TRBD2 matches 7 bases. The end of the DNA fits TRBJ2-5 better, so the J call may be wrong. The V gene's germline CDR1 is MDHEN and CDR2 SYDVKM. The CDR3 is 13 amino acids. Here the CDR3 reads CASSFSPGGTQYF. CDR3 nucleotides: TGTGCCAGCAGTTTTTCCCCGGGAGGGACCCAGTACTTC.

This clonotype was recorded a few times. The rearrangement joins TRBV20-1 to TRBJ2-3; 10 bases fit TRBD2. Unmatched junction bases numbered 10, after V lost 6 bases and J lost 4 bases. Germline CDR1 DFQATT, CDR2 SNEGSKA (reference sequence). This CDR3 contains 15 residues. The CDR3 DNA is TGCAGTGCGAGCCTACTAGCGGGGATCGCAGATACGCAGTATTTT. As protein: CSASLLAGIADTQYF.

The genes are TRBV6-2 or TRBV6-3 and TRBJ2-6; 9 bases are shared with TRBD1. Germline V CDR1 and CDR2: MNHEY, SVGEGT. V gave up 1 base and J gave up 2 bases; unmatched junction bases: 3. The CDR3 covers 17 residues. This CDR3 is CASSYLQGATGANVLTF. CDR3 DNA: TGTGCCAGCAGTTACTTACAGGGGGCAACTGGGGCCAACGTCCTGACTTTC.